These T cell receptor beta chains were read from a single sample in a study of PD-1 blockade in classical Hodgkin lymphoma. Profiling relied on immunoSEQ multiplex PCR, and the TCRdb table lists in-frame clones only, not all of them. The profile covers roughly 20,000 clones, with roughly 84% appearing a single time and 7.3% taken by the ten largest. This specimen consisted of CD8+ T cells from blood, obtained before the fourth cycle of nivolumab. Every receptor here comes from a human donor with classical Hodgkin lymphoma. CDR3s leave out the opening cysteine and the closing phenylalanine or tryptophan.

J gene	CDR3 length	V gene	CDR3 protein
TRBJ2-5	11	TRBV10-2	ATRDSTKETQY
TRBJ2-7	12	TRBV7-9	ASSLARVFDEQY
TRBJ1-6	12	TRBV23-1	ASSHILNNSPLH
TRBJ1-5	13	TRBV27	ASSLTGSSNQPQH
TRBJ2-5	14	TRBV19	ASSISVQRTQETQY
TRBJ1-2	18	TRBV28	ASSLEGSLPSLHYYYGYT
TRBJ2-7	13	TRBV7-3	ASSLRLADSYEQY
TRBJ1-1	11	TRBV9	ASSVVRPTEAF
TRBJ1-5	12	TRBV27	ASRTGDGNQPQH
.	13	TRBV25-1	ASSASRDRSYEQY
TRBJ2-7	12	TRBV28	ASSLLHRSYEQY
TRBJ2-7	12	TRBV6-5	ASSYGRSSYEQY
TRBJ2-7	15	TRBV4-2	ASSQEERAGRHYEQY
TRBJ1-2	14	TRBV10-3	AISEPLQIANYGYT
TRBJ2-1	12	TRBV9	ASSVPDRGHEQF
TRBJ1-1	13	TRBV4-3	ASSQEPQTNTEAF
TRBJ2-7	13	TRBV18	ASSPQSVSSYEQY
TRBJ1-6	17	TRBV7-9	ASSLIGQGESSYNSPLH
TRBJ1-2	9	TRBV29-1	SDYNLYGYT
TRBJ1-2	11	TRBV11-2	ASSLGAGSGYT